This T cell receptor (beta chain) was profiled in a study of blood T cell repertoires in COVID-19 (dated by TCRdb to the early 2020s). For context, the study as a whole: Collaborator samples came from the United States, Italy and Spain and covered acute and convalescent phases of COVID-19. The material from the prospective study consisted of cDNA or gDNA derived from T cells, B-cell-depleted T cells, or PBMCs. Deeply sampled blood TCRbeta repertoires from subjects exposed to, actively infected with, or recovered from COVID-19 were included in the dataset. The repertoires were made available in a free public database intended to serve as a resource for research on the immune response to SARS-CoV-2. The samples were drawn from two sources: the first 160 participants of the ongoing ImmuneRACE study, and fewer than 1,500 subjects contributed by 6 global collaborators. The sample metadata nearly always contained a de-identified subject ID, COVID-19 status, age in years and sex. Where available, HLA class I and class II types were obtained from metadata supplied by the sample provider rather than from assay-based typing. Paper-wide results and their limitations: How much clinical and demographic metadata was included differed by source and by participant, and the metadata was provided uncurated.

The V end loses 0 bases and the J end loses 0 bases, and a stretch of 18 bases separates them. The CDR1 and CDR2 encoded by the germline V gene are SGHDN and FVKESK. The cysteine opens and the phenylalanine closes a CDR3 of 19 amino acids. Here the CDR3 DNA is all that survives: 57 bases in frame from base 1. The immunoSEQ Assay, a bias-controlled multiplex PCR, was used to amplify TCRbeta CDR3 regions from genomic DNA. From the authors' description of their analysis: The number of nucleated cells in each sample was estimated by amplification of reference gene primers within the assay. To quantify the absolute abundance of each unique TCRbeta CDR3 rearrangement, sequence reads were collapsed and filtered. Productive Simpson clonality was computed per sample as the square root of Simpson's diversity index over productive rearrangements. TCRdb took this table from immuneACCESS and kept in-frame rearrangements with V and J called. Such tables lack part of the clones; where checked against another copy, unresolved V genes explain under half of the gap, and the rest is unexplained. The V and J calls and clone size were taken over from that table, and D and trimming were inferred from the DNA. The sample table holds 130,000 or so clones, of which around 89% were seen once. The ten top clones hold about a tenth of the sample.

Collaborating institutions collected whole blood in K2EDTA tubes following their own protocols. For TCRbeta analysis, collaborators shipped samples in one of three forms: frozen whole blood, isolated PBMCs, or DNA extracted from either of those sample types. Notes on this clone: It has no known antigen specificity. No base qualities exist here, and no much larger clone lies one base off it.

Sequencing was carried out using peripheral blood. This sequence was found in a man aged 45 to 65 with acute or convalescent COVID-19. The V and J genes are TRBV14 and TRBJ2-1; there is no confident call for the D gene. The CDR3 amino acid sequence is: CASSQESIADLLSYNEQFF. The nucleotide sequence is TGTGCCAGCAGCCAAGAGTCGATAGCTGATCTACTCTCCTACAATGAGCAGTTCTTC.